The 13 T cell receptor beta chains presented below share a single source sample, sequenced in a study of blood T cells in healthy people across ages. Sample-barcoded 5' priming and a J-beta primer mix drove a second PCR of 7 to 11 cycles. A single record per CDR3 protein comes from TCRdb applying MiXCR to the 5' RACE reads. The data contain a few hundred thousand distinct CDR3 sequences, less than 30% of them seen just once; the ten biggest clones take up around 30%. Input material: blood. Receptors were obtained from a woman aged 70-85 years in good health.

Comment on this clonotype: In this CDR3 the conserved last residue, phenylalanine or tryptophan, is missing, so a read error is likely. V is TRBV20-1 and J is TRBJ2-3; D might be TRBD2 (6 bases). The CDR3 is 14 residues long. Trimming took off 5 bases at V and 2 bases at J, with 14 bases between the two ends. Germline values: CDR1 DFQATT, CDR2 SNEGSKA (reference sequence). CDR3 bases: TGCAGTGCTTTAATCGGGGACTTCACAGATACGCAGTATCTT. Its translation is CSALIGDFTDTQYL.

Only a few counts were recorded for this clonotype. This chain joins TRBV5-1 and TRBJ1-2; 11 nucleotides match TRBD1. CDR1 SGHRS and CDR2 YFSETQ come from the germline V gene. This CDR3 is built from 17 residues. V shed 1 base and J 8 bases; nucleotides not matched to a gene: 13. CDR3 DNA: TGCGCCAGCAGCTTGTATGGGGCTTCCCGGGACAGGGGGGGCTACACCTTC. It yields the protein CASSLYGASRDRGGYTF.

By sample fraction, this clonotype is medium-sized. The CDR3 DNA reads as TGTGCCAGCAGCCAACAAGGGACTAGCGGACCCTACGAGCAGTACTTC. Protein sequence: CASSQQGTSGPYEQYF. The V and J genes are TRBV3-1 and TRBJ2-7; 11 positions agree with TRBD2. The CDR3 consists of 16 residues. Germline assignment: CDR1 LGHDT and CDR2 YNNKEL (reference sequence). V lost 2 bases and J lost 2; bases outside the gene matches: 5.

V gene TRBV6-6 combines with J gene TRBJ2-4; no clear D. Germline CDR1 is MNHNY and CDR2 is SVGAGI (reference sequence). V was trimmed by 7 bases and J by 0 bases, leaving 10 bases between them. The CDR3 is 14 amino acids. The CDR3, as DNA: TGTGCCAGCACCCTACAGTTAGCCAAAAACATTCAGTACTTC. Its protein is CASTLQLAKNIQYF.

J is TRBJ2-5 and V is TRBV20-1, with 11 bases aligning to TRBD2. Germline CDR1 DFQATT, CDR2 SNEGSKA (reference sequence). The V segment lost 4 bases and the J segment 2 bases; nucleotides outside the gene matches: 9. This CDR3 region has 16 residues. In nucleotides, the CDR3 is TGCAGTGCTACCCCGACTAGCGGGGCAGAACAAGAGACCCAGTACTTC. Translating it yields CSATPTSGAEQETQYF.

This clonotype occurred a few times. This sequence joins TRBV28 and TRBJ1-1; perhaps TRBD1 as D (6 bases). CDR3 length equals 16 residues. Germline lookup yields CDR1 MDHEN and CDR2 SYDVKM. The V end was cut by 0 bases, the J end by 6 bases, with 17 bases between. CDR3 sequence reads: CASSLWGQGWTAEAFF. DNA for the CDR3: TGTGCCAGCAGTTTATGGGGTCAGGGGTGGACTGCTGAAGCTTTCTTT.

This clonotype was seen a few times. The chain has TRBV4-1 and TRBJ2-6; D is undetermined. The CDR3 loop spans 14 amino acids. Germline assignment: CDR1 MGHRA and CDR2 YSYEKL. Trimming cost V 4 bases and J 0 bases, with 4 bases left between them. The CDR3 coding sequence is TGCGCCAGCAGCCCCCTCTCTGGGGCCAACGTCCTGACTTTC. Protein sequence: CASSPLSGANVLTF.

There are a few counts of this clonotype. The chain links TRBV5-6 to TRBJ2-1; D call uncertain. Germline V lookup: CDR1 SGHDT, CDR2 YYEEEE. CDR3 length: 14 residues. Between the trimmed V and J ends, which lost 6 bases and 0 bases, there was a span of 10 bases. The CDR3 coding sequence is TGTGCCAGCAATACTCCGAGCTCCTACAATGAGCAGTTCTTC. It codes for CASNTPSSYNEQFF.

In nucleotides, the CDR3 is TGTGCCAGCAGCGAGACAGGGAATCAGCCCCAGCATTTT. Translating gives CASSETGNQPQHF. The chain links TRBV27 to TRBJ1-5; 7 positions agree with TRBD1. There are 13 residues in the CDR3. V was clipped by 6 bases and J by 4 bases; unmatched bases: 3. Germline-derived CDR1 and CDR2 are MNHEY and SMNVEV (reference sequence).

The chain has TRBV20-1 and TRBJ1-5; possible D gene TRBD1, 5 bases. There are 13 residues in the CDR3. In germline, CDR1 is DFQATT, CDR2 SNEGSKA (reference sequence). V gave up 6 bases and J gave up 6 bases, with 15 bases separating them. CDR3 amino acids: CSADPQGSQPQHF. CDR3 sequence (DNA): TGCAGTGCGGATCCCCAGGGTAGTCAGCCCCAGCATTTT.

The rearrangement links TRBV5-1 to TRBJ1-4; D uncertain. CDR1 is SGHRS, CDR2 YFSETQ, per germline. This CDR3 contains 14 residues. V dropped 0 bases and J dropped 7 bases, with 10 bases sitting between them. The CDR3 DNA reads as TGCGCCAGCAGCTTGGCTCCGGTGGCTGAAAAACTGTTTTTT. This codes for CASSLAPVAEKLFF.

This clonotype came up many times. V is TRBV6-1 and J is TRBJ2-7; D uncertain. Trimming took 4 bases from V and 4 from J, leaving 5 bases between them. CDR1 MNHNS and CDR2 SASEGT come from the germline V gene. This CDR3 is 11 amino acids long. Written as DNA, the CDR3 is TGTGCCAGCAGTGGGGCTTACGAGCAGTACTTC. Translated, it gives CASSGAYEQYF.

This clonotype was found many times. The V gene is TRBV7-2, the J gene TRBJ1-4, with D hard to call. Between the trimmed V and J ends, which lost 1 base and 8 bases, there was a span of 8 bases. The CDR3 is 13 amino acids. In germline, CDR1 is SGHTA, CDR2 FQGNSA. The CDR3 DNA follows: TGTGCCAGCAGCTTAGGGGGATGGGAAAAACTGTTTTTT. Its translation: CASSLGGWEKLFF.